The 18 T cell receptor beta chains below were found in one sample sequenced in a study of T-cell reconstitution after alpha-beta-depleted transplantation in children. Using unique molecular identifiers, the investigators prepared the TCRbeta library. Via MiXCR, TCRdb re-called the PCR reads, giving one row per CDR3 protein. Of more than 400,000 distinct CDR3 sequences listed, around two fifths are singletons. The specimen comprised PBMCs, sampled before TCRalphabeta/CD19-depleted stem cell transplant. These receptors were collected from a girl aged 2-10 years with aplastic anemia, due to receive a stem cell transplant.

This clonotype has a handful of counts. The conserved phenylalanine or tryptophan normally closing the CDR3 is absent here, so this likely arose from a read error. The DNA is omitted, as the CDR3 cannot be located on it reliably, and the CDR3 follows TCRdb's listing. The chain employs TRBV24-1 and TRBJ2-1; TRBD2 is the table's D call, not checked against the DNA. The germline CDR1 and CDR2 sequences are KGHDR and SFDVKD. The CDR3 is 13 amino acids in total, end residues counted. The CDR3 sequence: CATSAPWTSGFSY.

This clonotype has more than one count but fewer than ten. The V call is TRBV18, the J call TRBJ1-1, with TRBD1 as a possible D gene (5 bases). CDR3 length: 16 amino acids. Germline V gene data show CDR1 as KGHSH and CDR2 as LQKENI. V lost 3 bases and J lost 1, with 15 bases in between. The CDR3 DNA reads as TGTGCCAGCTCACCTAGATTAACAGGCTCGAACACTGAAGCTTTCTTT. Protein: CASSPRLTGSNTEAFF.

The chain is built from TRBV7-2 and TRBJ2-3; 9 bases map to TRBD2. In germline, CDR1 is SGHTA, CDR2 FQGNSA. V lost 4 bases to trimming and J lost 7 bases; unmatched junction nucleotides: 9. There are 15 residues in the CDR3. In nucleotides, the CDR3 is TGTGCCAGCAGCTCCCTACTAGCGGGTCTTAATACGCAGTATTTT. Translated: CASSSLLAGLNTQYF.

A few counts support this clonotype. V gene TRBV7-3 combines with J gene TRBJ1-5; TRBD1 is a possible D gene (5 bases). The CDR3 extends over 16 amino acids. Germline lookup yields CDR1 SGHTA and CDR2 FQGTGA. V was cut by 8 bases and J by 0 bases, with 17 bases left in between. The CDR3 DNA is TGTGCCAGCGGACAAGGAGGGGTGATTAGCAATCAGCCCCAGCATTTT. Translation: CASGQGGVISNQPQHF.

The CDR3 DNA follows: TGTGCCAGCAGCTCTATTAAGGGCTCCTACGAGCAGTACTTC. This encodes CASSSIKGSYEQYF. The chain couples TRBV11-2 to TRBJ2-7, with D unclear. Germline V gene lookup returns CDR1 SGHAT and CDR2 FQNNGV. Deletions cut 4 bases from V and 0 bases from J, with 10 bases between. This CDR3 is 14 amino acids long.

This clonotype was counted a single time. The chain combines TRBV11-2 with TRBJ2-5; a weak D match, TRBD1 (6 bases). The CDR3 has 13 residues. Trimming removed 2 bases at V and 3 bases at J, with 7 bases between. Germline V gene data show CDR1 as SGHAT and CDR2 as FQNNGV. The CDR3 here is CASSLWDKETQYF. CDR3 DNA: TGTGCCAGCAGCTTATGGGACAAAGAGACCCAGTACTTC.

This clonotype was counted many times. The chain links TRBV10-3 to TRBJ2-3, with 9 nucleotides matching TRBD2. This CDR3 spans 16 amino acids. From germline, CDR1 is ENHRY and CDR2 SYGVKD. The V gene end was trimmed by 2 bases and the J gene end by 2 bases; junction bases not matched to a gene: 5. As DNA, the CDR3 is TGTGCCATCAGTGAGGGGACTAGCCCTTTCACAGATACGCAGTATTTT. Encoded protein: CAISEGTSPFTDTQYF.

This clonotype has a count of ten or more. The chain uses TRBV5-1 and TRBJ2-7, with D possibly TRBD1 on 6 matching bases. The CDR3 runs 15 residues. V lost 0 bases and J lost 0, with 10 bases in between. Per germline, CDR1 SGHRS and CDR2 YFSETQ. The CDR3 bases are TGCGCCAGCAGCTTGGACAGGGTGAGCTCCTACGAGCAGTACTTC. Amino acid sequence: CASSLDRVSSYEQYF.

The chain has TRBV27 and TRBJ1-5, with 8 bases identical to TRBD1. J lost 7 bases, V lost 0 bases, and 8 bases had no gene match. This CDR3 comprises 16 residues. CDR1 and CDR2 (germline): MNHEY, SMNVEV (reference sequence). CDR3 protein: CASSLSVTGGGQPQHF. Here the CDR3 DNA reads TGTGCCAGCAGTTTATCGGTTACAGGGGGTGGGCAGCCCCAGCATTTT.

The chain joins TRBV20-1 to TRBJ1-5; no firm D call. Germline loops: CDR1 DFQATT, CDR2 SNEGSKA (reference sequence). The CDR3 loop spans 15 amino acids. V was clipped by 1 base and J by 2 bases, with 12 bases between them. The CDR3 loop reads CSARVEFPRNQPQHF. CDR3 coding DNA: TGCAGTGCTAGAGTGGAGTTTCCCCGCAATCAGCCCCAGCATTTT.

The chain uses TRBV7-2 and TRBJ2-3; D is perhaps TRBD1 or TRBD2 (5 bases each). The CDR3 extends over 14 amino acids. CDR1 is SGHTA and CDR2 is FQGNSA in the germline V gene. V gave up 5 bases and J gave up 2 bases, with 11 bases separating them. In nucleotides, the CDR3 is TGTGCCAGCAGCACTAGACAGACCACAGATACGCAGTATTTT. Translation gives CASSTRQTTDTQYF.

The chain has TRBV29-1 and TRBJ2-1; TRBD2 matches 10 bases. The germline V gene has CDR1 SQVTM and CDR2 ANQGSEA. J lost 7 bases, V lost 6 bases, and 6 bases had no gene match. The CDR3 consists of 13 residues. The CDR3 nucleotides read TGCAGCGTACCTAGCGGGAGCTCTAATGAGCAGTTCTTC. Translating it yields CSVPSGSSNEQFF.

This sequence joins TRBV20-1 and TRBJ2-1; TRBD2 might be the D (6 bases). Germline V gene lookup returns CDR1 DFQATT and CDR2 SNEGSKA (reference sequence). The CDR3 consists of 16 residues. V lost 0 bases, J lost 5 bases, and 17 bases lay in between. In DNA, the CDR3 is TGCAGTGCTAGAGATTTTCGCGGGGCCGGGGACAATGAGCAGTTCTTC. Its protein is CSARDFRGAGDNEQFF.

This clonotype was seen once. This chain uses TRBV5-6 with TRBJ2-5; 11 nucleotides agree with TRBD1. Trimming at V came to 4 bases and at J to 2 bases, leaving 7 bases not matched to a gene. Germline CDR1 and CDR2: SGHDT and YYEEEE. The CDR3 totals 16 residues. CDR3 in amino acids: CASSRGQGEMQETQYF. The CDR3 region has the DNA TGTGCCAGCAGCCGGGGACAGGGGGAAATGCAAGAGACCCAGTACTTC.

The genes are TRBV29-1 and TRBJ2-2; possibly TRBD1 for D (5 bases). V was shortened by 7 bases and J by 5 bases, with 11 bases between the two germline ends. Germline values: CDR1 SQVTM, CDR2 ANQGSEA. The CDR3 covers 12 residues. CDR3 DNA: TGCAGCGGGGCAGGACATACCGGGGAGCTGTTTTTT. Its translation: CSGAGHTGELFF.

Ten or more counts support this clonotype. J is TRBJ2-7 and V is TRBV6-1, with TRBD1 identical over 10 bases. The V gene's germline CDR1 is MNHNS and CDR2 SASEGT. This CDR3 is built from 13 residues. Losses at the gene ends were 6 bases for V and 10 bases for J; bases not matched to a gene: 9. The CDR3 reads CASSLGQGPYQYF. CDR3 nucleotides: TGTGCCAGCAGCTTGGGACAGGGGCCCTACCAGTACTTC.

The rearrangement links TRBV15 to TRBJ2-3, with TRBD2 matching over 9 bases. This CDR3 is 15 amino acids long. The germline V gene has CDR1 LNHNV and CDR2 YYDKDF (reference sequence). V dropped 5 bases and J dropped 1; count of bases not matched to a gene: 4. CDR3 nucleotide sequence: TGTGCCACCAGCGGTAGACTAGCGGGCACAGATACGCAGTATTTT. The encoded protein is CATSGRLAGTDTQYF.

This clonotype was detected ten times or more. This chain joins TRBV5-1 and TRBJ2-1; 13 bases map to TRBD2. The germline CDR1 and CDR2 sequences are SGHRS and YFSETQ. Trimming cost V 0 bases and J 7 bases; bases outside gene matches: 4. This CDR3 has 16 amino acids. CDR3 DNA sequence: TGCGCCAGCAGCTTGGGGACTAGCGGGAGTACGAATGAGCAGTTCTTC. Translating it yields CASSLGTSGSTNEQFF.